This entry is about one T cell receptor (beta chain). Per the study methods: It was from reference gene primer amplification that nucleated cell counts were estimated. Only in-frame clones appear in the TCRdb table, and some are missing; sequencing was by immunoSEQ multiplex PCR. V and J calls and clone size follow that table, whereas D and trimming were derived from the DNA. The data hold 96,000 or so clones, with 81% observed a single time. Seattle cases were enrolled at active infection and followed longitudinally. These data originate in a study of blood T cell repertoires in COVID-19. Across the study: Samples taken during acute and convalescent COVID-19 were collected in the United States, Italy and Spain. PBMCs, B-cell-depleted T cells, or T cells provided the cDNA or gDNA that made up the material.

This CDR3 comprises 13 residues. Germline CDR1 MGHDK, CDR2 SYGVNS. Trimming removed 3 bases at V and 10 bases at J, with 10 bases between. The chain couples TRBV25-1 to TRBJ1-6, with D maybe TRBD1 (5 bases). The sequencing input was peripheral blood. This clonotype originated in a man of 80 years or more with COVID-19, enrolled during active disease. The CDR3 protein is CASSDRADSPLHF. The CDR3 nucleotides are TGTGCCAGCAGTGACAGGGCTGACTCACCCCTCCACTTT.